The sequence of this TCR beta chain was determined in a study of Ad26.COV2.S vaccination and SARS-CoV-2 variants. Study details: Ad26.COV2.S shots went into the muscle once or twice, 56 days apart.

Study results and limitations: Breadth and depth estimates from TCRs may understate total T cell responses.

The CDR3 has 16 residues. The junction had 13 bases not matched to a gene; V was cut back by 6 bases and J by 4 bases. The germline CDR1 and CDR2 sequences are MNHEY and SMNVEV (reference sequence). Described treatment: roughly 20 received Ad26.COV2.S at low or high dose, single or two shots; 5 received placebo; per-sample allocation not given. Sampling was performed 63 days after the first vaccine or placebo injection. TCRdb's table, derived via immunoSEQ multiplex PCR, lists solely in-frame clones and lacks some. The sample yields 380,000 or so clones, about 80% seen once. On this clone itself: Its antigen is as yet unknown.

The chain couples TRBV27 to TRBJ2-7, with 9 bases aligning to TRBD1. This receptor was identified in a person aged 18-60 years who received the Ad26.COV2.S COVID-19 vaccine or a placebo. The material sequenced was peripheral blood, taken in a trial of Ad26.COV2.S vaccine versus placebo. CDR3 region: CASSSLPGQGMYEQYF. In nucleotides, the CDR3 is TGTGCCAGCAGCTCCTTACCGGGACAGGGAATGTACGAGCAGTACTTC.